This TCR beta chain originates from a study of Ad26.COV2.S vaccination and SARS-CoV-2 variants. Study information: The authors gave Ad26.COV2.S intramuscularly, either once or twice 56 days apart.

The protocol was immunoSEQ multiplex PCR, while the TCRdb copy is restricted to in-frame clones and leaves out a portion. The sample yields 400,000 to 450,000 clones, roughly 91% seen once. Regarding treatment: roughly 19 received Ad26.COV2.S at low or high dose, single or two shots; about 5 received placebo; per-sample allocation not given. Sampling occurred on day 63 after the first vaccine or placebo injection. Germline assignment: CDR1 MNHEY and CDR2 SVGEGT. With 2 bases removed from V and 2 bases from J, the gap between germline ends came to 10 bases. The CDR3 consists of 14 residues. The sample consisted of peripheral blood, taken in a trial of Ad26.COV2.S vaccine versus placebo. This clonotype was obtained from a person aged 18-60 years who received the Ad26.COV2.S COVID-19 vaccine or a placebo. The rearrangement links TRBV6-2 or TRBV6-3 to TRBJ2-7; D might be TRBD2 (5 bases). The CDR3 region has the DNA TGTGCCAGCAGTTACGTGAGGGCGACCTACGAGCAGTACTTC. This codes for CASSYVRATYEQYF.